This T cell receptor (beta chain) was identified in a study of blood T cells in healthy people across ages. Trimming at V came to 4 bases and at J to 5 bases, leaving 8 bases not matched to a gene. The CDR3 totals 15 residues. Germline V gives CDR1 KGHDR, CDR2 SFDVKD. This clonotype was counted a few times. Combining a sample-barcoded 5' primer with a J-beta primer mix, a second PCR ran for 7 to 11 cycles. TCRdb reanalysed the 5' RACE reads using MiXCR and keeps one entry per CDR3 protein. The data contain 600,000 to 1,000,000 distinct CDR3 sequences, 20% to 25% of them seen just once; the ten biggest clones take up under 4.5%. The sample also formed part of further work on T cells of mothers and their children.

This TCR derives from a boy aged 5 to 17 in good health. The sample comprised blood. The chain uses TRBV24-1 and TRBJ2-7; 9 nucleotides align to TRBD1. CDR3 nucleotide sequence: TGTGCCACCAGTGACGCCGGGACAGGGTTCCACGAGCAGTACTTC. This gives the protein CATSDAGTGFHEQYF.